This TCR beta chain is drawn from a study of T cells in Graves' hyperthyroidism and ophthalmopathy. PBMCs stemmed from over 7.5 ml fresh peripheral blood. General observations from the study: In the analysis, a 13 V-J model separated ophthalmopathy from stable hyperthyroidism. Most thyroid clonotypes that were expanded above 0.001 also turned up in blood.

RNA transcripts were the template for amplifying TCR beta CDR3 regions. The study used the HTBI primer set for a first-round RT-PCR of the TCR CDR3. MiXCR was run by TCRdb on the multiplex PCR reads, yielding one entry per CDR3 protein. The data show 150,000 to 200,000 distinct CDR3 sequences, with about 9.4% seen just once and approximately 24% held by the top ten. This clonotype has ten or more counts. No antigen is known for it. The sample taken for sequencing was blood. The source of this sequence is a woman aged 18-35 years with Graves' hyperthyroidism that later progressed to Graves' ophthalmopathy.

CDR3 sequence: CASSSRGFTIYF. CDR3 coding DNA: TGTGCCAGCAGTTCAAGGGGGTTCACCATATATTTT. V gene TRBV28 combines with J gene TRBJ1-3; D is perhaps TRBD1 (6 bases). The CDR3 length is 12 residues. With 4 bases removed from V and 9 bases from J, the gap between germline ends came to 10 bases. Looked up from germline, CDR1 is MDHEN and CDR2 is SYDVKM. The full variable domain, in which reference TRBV28 and TRBJ1-3 provide the parts outside the CDR3, is DVKVTQSSRYLVKRTGEKVFLECVQDMDHENMFWYRQDPGLGLRLIYFSYDVKMKEKGDIPEGYSVSREKKERFSLILESASTNQTSMYLCASSSRGFTIYFGEGSWLTVV.